The rows below give T cell receptor beta chains drawn from one sample of a study of blood T cells in healthy people across ages. In TCRdb, the 5' RACE reads were re-called with MiXCR into one record per CDR3 protein. This sample carries about 690,000 distinct CDR3 sequences, 35% to 50% of them seen once, and the ten largest clones take around 30%. What was sequenced was blood. The receptors were gathered from an elderly man in good health. Both conserved end residues are part of each CDR3. Fields, in order: clone size, CDR3 length, V gene, J gene, D gene, CDR3 DNA, CDR3 protein. A D gene is named only where the DNA matches it firmly. Size is stated for part of the rows, as once, few or many counts, or as a class when the clone is expanded.

.	14	TRBV9	TRBJ2-3	.	TGTGCCAGCAGCGTAGTAGGAGGATCAGATACGCAGTATTTT	CASSVVGGSDTQYF
few	16	TRBV7-2	TRBJ1-6	TRBD1	TGTGCCAGCAGAATACAGGGGAGCTCCTATAATTCACCCCTCCACTTT	CASRIQGSSYNSPLHF
.	17	TRBV10-1	TRBJ2-2	TRBD2	TGCGCCAGCAGTGAAAATAGCGGGGGGAAGATCACCGGGGAGCTGTTTTTT	CASSENSGGKITGELFF
many	13	TRBV20-1	TRBJ1-2	.	TGCAGTGCTATTACCCAGGGCGTTTATGGCTACACCTTC	CSAITQGVYGYTF
.	14	TRBV11-2	TRBJ1-1	TRBD1	TGTGCCAGCTTCCCGGGACAGGGGTCTACTGAAGCTTTCTTT	CASFPGQGSTEAFF
few	14	TRBV7-2	TRBJ2-7	.	TGTGCCAGCAGCGGGGACTTTAGCTCCTACGAGCAGTACTTC	CASSGDFSSYEQYF
.	17	TRBV6-1	TRBJ2-5	.	TGTGCCAGCAGTCCTCTAGGGGGGACGGCCAGGGGCAATGAGCAGTACTTC	CASSPLGGTARGNEQYF
few	15	TRBV7-2	TRBJ2-5	TRBD1	TGTGCCAGCAGCACGCGGACAGGGTCCCCCAAGACCCAGTACTTC	CASSTRTGSPKTQYF
.	14	TRBV20-1	TRBJ2-7	TRBD1	TGCAGTGCTAGACCGGGACAGGGATCCTACGAGCAGTACTTC	CSARPGQGSYEQYF
.	13	TRBV27	TRBJ2-6	.	TGTGCCAGCAGTGCGGGTGGGGCCAACGTCCTGACTTTC	CASSAGGANVLTF
few	13	TRBV5-1	TRBJ1-4	.	TGCGCCAGCAGCCGGGGGGACAATGAAAAACTGTTTTTT	CASSRGDNEKLFF
few	14	TRBV6-2/TRBV6-3	TRBJ2-2	TRBD2	TGTGCCAGCAGAGGCGGGAGTCACACCGGGGAGCTGTTTTTT	CASRGGSHTGELFF
few	19	TRBV6-2/TRBV6-3	TRBJ2-6	TRBD1	TGTGCCAGCAGTTATATCACGGGACAGGGAGTTTCTGGGGCCAACGTCCTGACTTTC	CASSYITGQGVSGANVLTF
.	17	TRBV4-3	TRBJ2-2	.	TGCGCCAGCAGCCAAGAAGGCGGGTCTTGGGACACCGGGGAGCTGTTTTTT	CASSQEGGSWDTGELFF
.	14	TRBV3-1	TRBJ2-5	.	TGTGCCAGCAGCCAAGGGGTCGGAAAAGAGACCCAGTACTTC	CASSQGVGKETQYF
few	13	TRBV7-2	TRBJ2-7	TRBD1	TGTGCCAGCAGCGCCCGGGACAGAAGCGAGCAGTACTTC	CASSARDRSEQYF
.	19	TRBV3-1	TRBJ2-1	TRBD2	TGTGCCAGCAGCCGAAATGGCCTAGCGGGAGGGATAAGGGTCTATGGGCAGTTCTTC	CASSRNGLAGGIRVYGQFF
.	13	TRBV27	TRBJ1-5	.	TGTGCCAGCAGTGGGGAGGCGCGGCAGCCCCAGCATTTT	CASSGEARQPQHF
.	15	TRBV5-1	TRBJ2-2	TRBD1	TGCGCCAGCAGCTTCAACAGGGGGAACACCGGGGAGCTGTTTTTT	CASSFNRGNTGELFF
few	14	TRBV25-1	TRBJ2-5	TRBD2	TGTGCCAGCAGCGGCGGGGGGGCGGAAGAGACCCAGTACTTC	CASSGGGAEETQYF
once	17	TRBV3-1	TRBJ2-1	TRBD2	TGTGCCAGCAGCCGGACTAGCGGGAGGAGCTCCTACAATGAGCAGTTCTTC	CASSRTSGRSSYNEQFF
.	12	TRBV6-1	TRBJ2-3	.	TGTGCCAGCAATATCCCTCCGGATACGCAGTATTTT	CASNIPPDTQYF
.	16	TRBV11-1	TRBJ2-1	TRBD2	TGTGCCAGCAGACAAAGACTAGCGGGAGGTTCAGATGAGCAGTTCTTC	CASRQRLAGGSDEQFF
many	16	TRBV6-2/TRBV6-3	TRBJ2-7	.	TGTGCCAGCAGTTACTCGAGAAAGGGGAATACCTACGAGCAGTACTTC	CASSYSRKGNTYEQYF
.	14	TRBV11-2	TRBJ2-1	.	TGTGCCAGCAGCTTGGCAGGCTCCAACAATGAGCAGTTCTTT	CASSLAGSNNEQFF
.	16	TRBV7-3	TRBJ2-1	TRBD1	TGTGCCAGCAGCTTAACTCCAATGACAGGGGGTGATGAGCAGTTCTTC	CASSLTPMTGGDEQFF
many	11	TRBV29-1	TRBJ2-1	TRBD1	TGCAGCGCGGGACAGGCCAATGAGCAGTTCTTC	CSAGQANEQFF
many	14	TRBV7-9	TRBJ2-3	.	TGTGCCAGCAGCTTAGGTACAGACCCAGATACGCAGTATTTT	CASSLGTDPDTQYF
.	15	TRBV7-3	TRBJ2-7	.	TGTGCCAGCAGCTTGCTAGCCGAGAGCTCCGACGAGCAGTACTTC	CASSLLAESSDEQYF
.	17	TRBV7-9	TRBJ1-2	.	TGTGCCAGCAGCTTGAACGGAGCCAAACCTTCATCCTATGGCTACACCTTC	CASSLNGAKPSSYGYTF
few	15	TRBV4-2	TRBJ1-2	TRBD1	TGTGCCAGCAGCCAAGAAGGGACAGGGAACTATGGCTACACCTTC	CASSQEGTGNYGYTF
.	15	TRBV6-2/TRBV6-3	TRBJ2-2	.	TGTGCCAGCAGCCCCGGGCAGGTTGGAACCGGGGAGCTGTTTTTT	CASSPGQVGTGELFF
.	15	TRBV20-1	TRBJ2-7	TRBD1	TGCAGTGCTAGCGGGGGACAGGGTGGCACCTACGAGCAGTACTTC	CSASGGQGGTYEQYF
.	14	TRBV30	TRBJ2-7	TRBD1	TGTGCCTGGAGTGTAGGACAGGATCTAGGCAAGCAGTACTTC	CAWSVGQDLGKQYF
.	13	TRBV7-9	TRBJ2-1	.	TGTGCCGGAAGACTAGATTTACTGGGCGAGCAGTTCTTC	CAGRLDLLGEQFF
few	15	TRBV18	TRBJ2-7	TRBD2	TGTGCCAGCTCACCACCTACTAGCGGCGGCTACGAGCAGTACTTC	CASSPPTSGGYEQYF
.	13	TRBV6-2/TRBV6-3	TRBJ2-3	.	TGTGCCAGCAGTTCCGGGGCGGGAAATACGCAGTATTTT	CASSSGAGNTQYF
few	15	TRBV2	TRBJ2-1	TRBD2	TGTGCCAGCAGTCAAAGCGGGAGGTTTTACAATGAGCAGTTCTTC	CASSQSGRFYNEQFF
few	14	TRBV7-7	TRBJ2-3	.	TGTGCTAGCAGCTTTGGAAGCGGCACAGATACGCAGTATTTT	CASSFGSGTDTQYF
.	16	TRBV28	TRBJ2-3	TRBD2	TGTGCCAGCAGTTCCCCTCGCGGGAGGGCGAGAGATACGCAGTATTTT	CASSSPRGRARDTQYF
few	12	TRBV24-1	TRBJ2-5	.	TGTGCCACCAGTGACCTCACCGGGACCCAGTACTTC	CATSDLTGTQYF
few	15	TRBV6-1	TRBJ2-3	TRBD1	TGTGCCAGCAACGACAGGGGAGGAGAGACAGATACGCAGTATTTT	CASNDRGGETDTQYF
.	15	TRBV12-3/TRBV12-4	TRBJ1-5	.	TGTGCCAGCAGTTTAGCACAGGGCGGCAATCAGCCCCAGCATTTT	CASSLAQGGNQPQHF
.	17	TRBV28	TRBJ2-7	TRBD2	TGTGCCAGCAGTTTAACCCTCGGGAGGGCCGTGTACAATGAGCAGTACTTC	CASSLTLGRAVYNEQYF
.	15	TRBV7-2	TRBJ2-5	TRBD2	TGTGCCAGCAGCTTAGCACTAGCGGGGGGTAGTGAGCAGTACTTC	CASSLALAGGSEQYF
once	14	TRBV18	TRBJ1-6	.	TGTGCCAGCTCATCTTCCGGGGTGGGTTCACCCCTCCACTTT	CASSSSGVGSPLHF
.	12	TRBV7-9	TRBJ2-3	.	TGCGCCAGCAGCCGCGAGGAGGGTACGCGGTATTTT	CASSREEGTRYF
.	16	TRBV4-3	TRBJ2-2	.	TGCGCCAGCAGCCAAGATACAGGGCTTTTGGCCGGGGAGCTGTTTTTT	CASSQDTGLLAGELFF
.	14	TRBV7-2	TRBJ2-1	TRBD2	TGTGCCAGCAGCTTACGACTAGCTAGCGATGAGCAGTTCTTC	CASSLRLASDEQFF
.	15	TRBV5-6	TRBJ2-5	.	TGTGCCAGCAGCTTGGGAGGGGGAGCACAAGAGACCCAGTACTTC	CASSLGGGAQETQYF